Listed below are T cell receptor beta chains from one sample, sequenced in a study of metastatic and nonmetastatic thyroid tumors. TCRdb re-called the PCR reads through MiXCR. The sample holds more than 4,500 clones, about 26% seen once. The specimen was adjacent normal tissue. These receptors were taken from a female donor with papillary thyroid cancer or a benign thyroid nodule (not recorded which). Some clones in this sample may be carry-over from other donors' samples. Both conserved end residues are part of each CDR3. A D gene is named only where the DNA matches it firmly. Clone size is given for some rows only: seen once, a few or many times, or a class if the clone is expanded.

- | TRBJ2-1 | TRBV19 | TRBD2 | TGTGCCAGTAGCCATATAGCGGGAGTTATAAATGAGCAGTTCTTC | CASSHIAGVINEQFF
medium-sized | TRBJ2-1 | TRBV7-3 | - | TGTGCCAGCAGCTACACCCCGGGACTGGGTACACATGAGCAGTTCTTC | CASSYTPGLGTHEQFF
- | TRBJ1-1 | TRBV12-3/TRBV12-4 | - | TGTGCCAGCAGTTATAGACGGGAGATGAACACTGAAGCTTTCTTT | CASSYRREMNTEAFF
few | TRBJ1-1 | TRBV19 | - | TGTGCCAGTAGTATCCGTGGGGTGAACACTGAAGCTTTCTTT | CASSIRGVNTEAFF
many | TRBJ2-7 | TRBV27 | - | TGTGCCAGCACTCCATTGGGGGAAGGGGGTTACGAGCAGTACTTC | CASTPLGEGGYEQYF
- | TRBJ2-2 | TRBV5-1 | TRBD2 | TGCGCCAGCAGCTTGGGGTCTAGCGGGGAGATCGGGGAGCTGTTTTTT | CASSLGSSGEIGELFF
- | TRBJ2-5 | TRBV14 | - | TGTGCCAGCAGTCACCCTCAAGAGACCCAGTACTTC | CASSHPQETQYF
hyperexpanded | TRBJ2-7 | TRBV11-2 | TRBD1 | TGTGCCAGCAGCTTTTTACAGGGGCCGTCCTACGAGCAGTACTTC | CASSFLQGPSYEQYF
- | TRBJ2-2 | TRBV6-5 | TRBD2 | TGTGCCAGCAGTTTAAGGACTAGCGGCACCGGGGAGCTGTTTTTT | CASSLRTSGTGELFF
- | TRBJ1-1 | TRBV24-1 | - | TGTGGGTCCAGTGATCCGATGAACACTGAAGCTTTCTTT | CGSSDPMNTEAFF
- | TRBJ2-7 | TRBV5-5 | TRBD2 | TGTGCCAGCAGCTTGGACCCTAGCGGGGTCGCCTACGAGCAGTACTTC | CASSLDPSGVAYEQYF